Listed below are T cell receptor beta chains from one sample, sequenced in a study of T-cell reconstitution after alpha-beta-depleted transplantation in children. One entry per CDR3 protein results from TCRdb running MiXCR on the PCR reads. The sample includes approximately 980,000 distinct CDR3 sequences, about 29% of them seen just once. This specimen consisted of PBMCs, mostly from graft donor cells, obtained 360 days after TCRalphabeta/CD19-depleted stem cell transplant. Every receptor here comes from a boy in the first two years of life who had a stem cell transplant for SCID, so the T cells may come from the graft donor. CDR3s include the opening cysteine and the closing phenylalanine or tryptophan. Fields, in order: D gene, clone size, V gene, J gene, CDR3 protein, CDR3 DNA. The D gene is left open where the match is weak. Clone size is given for some rows only: seen once, a few or many times, or a class if the clone is expanded.

.	.	TRBV3-1	TRBJ2-7	CASGNRGNTYEQYF	TGTGCCAGCGGGAATCGAGGAAATACCTACGAGCAGTACTTC
.	.	TRBV20-1	TRBJ2-3	CSASAWDSTDTQYF	TGCAGTGCCTCCGCCTGGGATAGCACAGATACGCAGTATTTT
TRBD2	.	TRBV6-1	TRBJ2-7	CASSPARGGYSYEQYF	TGTGCCAGCAGTCCGGCCCGCGGGGGATACTCCTACGAGCAGTACTTC
.	.	TRBV28	TRBJ1-1	CASSSGGRNAFF	TGTGCCAGCAGTTCCGGAGGCCGGAACGCTTTCTTT
.	.	TRBV12-5	TRBJ2-1	CASGSPRGRGLYNEQFF	TGTGCTAGTGGTAGCCCACGGGGGCGAGGTCTCTACAATGAGCAGTTCTTC
TRBD1	few	TRBV10-3	TRBJ2-7	CAIGRPQGAPLGEQYF	TGTGCCATCGGGCGGCCCCAGGGGGCTCCCTTGGGGGAGCAGTACTTC
.	few	TRBV28	TRBJ2-7	CATTQGSHTSYEQYF	TGTGCCACTACTCAGGGTTCCCACACCAGCTACGAGCAGTACTTC
.	.	TRBV20-1	TRBJ1-2	CSASPPGNYGYTF	TGCAGTGCTAGCCCCCCGGGCAACTATGGCTACACCTTC
.	.	TRBV30	TRBJ1-1	CAWSSGMNTEAFF	TGTGCCTGGAGTTCAGGGATGAACACTGAAGCTTTCTTT
.	few	TRBV27	TRBJ2-7	CASSTTGYDAGGSYEQYF	TGTGCCAGCAGCACGACAGGCTACGATGCTGGGGGCTCCTACGAGCAGTACTTC
.	few	TRBV28	TRBJ2-2	CASTLSEPTGELFF	TGTGCCAGCACCCTCTCGGAACCCACCGGGGAGCTGTTTTTT
.	.	TRBV11-2	TRBJ2-1	CASSAPRLRGGSYNEQFF	TGTGCCAGCAGCGCCCCCCGCCTTAGGGGGGGCTCCTACAATGAGCAGTTCTTC
.	.	TRBV7-9	TRBJ1-4	CASSALPSGPNEKLFF	TGTGCCAGCAGCGCCCTCCCGTCGGGGCCCAATGAAAAACTGTTTTTT
TRBD1	few	TRBV3-1	TRBJ1-6	CASSQVFGTAYNSPLHF	TGTGCCAGCAGCCAAGTCTTCGGGACAGCATATAATTCACCCCTCCACTTT
.	.	TRBV19	TRBJ1-5	CASRAYSNQPQHF	TGTGCCAGTAGGGCCTATAGCAATCAGCCCCAGCATTTT
TRBD2	.	TRBV5-1	TRBJ2-3	CASSLDRILAGGPDTQYF	TGCGCCAGCAGCTTGGACAGGATCCTAGCGGGGGGGCCAGATACGCAGTATTTT
TRBD1	few	TRBV28	TRBJ2-7	CASSRQGWEQYF	TGTGCCAGCAGTAGACAGGGCTGGGAGCAGTACTTC
.	.	TRBV7-9	TRBJ2-3	CASSARSADTQYF	TGTGCCAGCAGCGCACGGAGCGCAGATACGCAGTATTTT
TRBD2	few	TRBV7-2	TRBJ2-1	CASSPRSGVAYNEQFF	TGTGCCAGCAGCCCCCGGAGCGGGGTCGCCTACAATGAGCAGTTCTTC
.	once	TRBV27	TRBJ2-7	CASSFYSRASYEQYF	TGTGCCAGCAGTTTCTATTCCAGGGCGAGCTACGAGCAGTACTTC
TRBD2	.	TRBV29-1	TRBJ2-1	CSVEDKRGDYNEQFF	TGCAGCGTTGAAGATAAGCGGGGGGACTACAATGAGCAGTTCTTC
.	few	TRBV12-3/TRBV12-4	TRBJ1-2	CASTISGGYTF	TGTGCCAGCACCATAAGCGGGGGCTACACCTTC